This T cell receptor beta chain was observed in a study of T cells after yellow fever vaccination. The CDR3 has 19 residues. V was shortened by 11 bases and J by 3 bases, with 35 bases between the two germline ends. CDR1 is SGHAT and CDR2 is FQNNGV in the germline V gene. Turning to this clonotype: The antigen remains undetermined.

Making TCR cDNA involved 5'RACE template switching, which added UMIs and a universal primer site. One entry per CDR3 protein, called by TCRdb with MiXCR from the 5' RACE reads. The repertoire holds more than 120,000 distinct CDR3 sequences, with around 7.7% as singletons. Findings and limits, study-wide: The bulk population could contribute abundant contaminating clonotypes to FACS-sorted repertoires. Researchers report a weaker secondary response that nonetheless peaked faster, day 5 versus 15. The study re-detected most primary-vaccination clones after the booster (about 96% CD4, roughly 85% CD8).

This rearrangement joins TRBV11-2 to TRBJ2-7; tentatively, D is TRBD1 (5 bases). The TCR sequence derives from a man aged 30 to 39 who received the YFV17D yellow fever vaccine. Sample: CD4+ T cells sorted from PBMCs, taken 5 days after the yellow fever booster vaccination. The CDR3 DNA sequence: TGTGCCTTCTGTTTATATCGGTTTAGTACCTCGGACAAGAACTACGAGCAGTACTTC. It is translated as CAFCLYRFSTSDKNYEQYF.